The count of the clone carrying this TCR beta chain is one. Its target is unknown. This entry belongs to a study of T-cell reconstitution after alpha-beta-depleted transplantation in children. Study results and caveats: Surviving thymic progenitors and recipient T cells were the source of high TCRbeta diversity at day 60 in some patients. A year post-transplant, T-cell counts and diversity derived mostly from newly produced T cells.

A TCRbeta library incorporating unique molecular identifiers was prepared. TCRdb reprocessed the PCR reads via MiXCR and lists one record per CDR3 protein. The sample shows about 47,000 distinct CDR3 sequences, roughly 50% of them seen only once. Material: peripheral blood, obtained before TCRalphabeta/CD19-depleted stem cell transplant. This TCR was recovered from a boy younger than two with SCID, due to receive a stem cell transplant.

As DNA, the CDR3 is TGTGCCACCAGCAGAGTTACAGAGTATAATTCACCCCTCCACTTT. The encoded protein is CATSRVTEYNSPLHF. The V and J genes are TRBV15 and TRBJ1-6; D not certain. The CDR3 loop spans 15 amino acids. Germline V CDR1 and CDR2: LNHNV, YYDKDF (reference sequence). The V end was cut by 1 base, the J end by 4 bases, with 8 bases between.